The entry that follows covers one TCR beta chain sequence. These data come from a study of blood T cell repertoires in COVID-19. Study summary: Italy, Spain and the United States were the sources of the convalescent and acute COVID-19 samples.

Those who participated ranged in age from roughly 18 to 90 years and resided in under 25 US areas. Exposed study participants had met a COVID-19 case within 2 weeks before entry. As processed by the authors: Estimation of nucleated cell counts relied on the amplification of reference gene primers. Measured with immunoSEQ multiplex PCR; TCRdb has only the in-frame clones, and not every one. The DNA gave D and trimming, while V, J and clone size come from that table. This repertoire shows 300,000 to 350,000 clones, around nine tenths found once; its top ten account for just over 1%. The sequence was collected from a woman aged 25 to 39 who had been exposed to COVID-19. The sample comprised PBMCs or T cells enriched from blood (not recorded which).

CDR3 in amino acids: CASSSGTGWQPQHF. DNA for the CDR3: TGTGCCAGCAGTTCAGGGACAGGGTGGCAGCCCCAGCATTTT. The rearrangement uses TRBV27 and TRBJ1-5; 9 positions match TRBD1. Looked up from germline, CDR1 is MNHEY and CDR2 is SMNVEV (reference sequence). The CDR3 covers 14 residues. Unmatched junction bases numbered 5, after V lost 4 bases and J lost 7 bases.